This TCR beta chain was retrieved from a study of neurological immune-mediated disorders. General observations from the study: Subjects shared no identical expanded-clone CDR3 amino acid sequences, suggesting private TCR-beta repertoires in all groups.

The ends were cut back, 4 bases at V and 7 bases at J, with 23 bases in the middle. Germline-derived CDR1 and CDR2 are SGHDT and YYEEEE. The CDR3 loop spans 17 amino acids. TCRdb reprocessed the 5' RACE reads with MiXCR, giving one entry per CDR3 protein. The profile shows approximately 37,000 distinct CDR3 sequences, over 12% of them singletons. This clonotype has at least ten counts. Its specificity is unknown. The TCR was taken from a woman in her forties or fifties with HTLV-1-associated myelopathy (HAM/TSP). This chain links TRBV5-6 with TRBJ1-4, with a tentative D call TRBD1 (6 bases). The sequenced material came from PBMCs. The CDR3 is CASSTRQDLMRSEKLFF. The CDR3 coding sequence is TGTGCCAGCAGCACTAGACAGGACCTGATGCGGAGTGAAAAACTGTTTTTT.